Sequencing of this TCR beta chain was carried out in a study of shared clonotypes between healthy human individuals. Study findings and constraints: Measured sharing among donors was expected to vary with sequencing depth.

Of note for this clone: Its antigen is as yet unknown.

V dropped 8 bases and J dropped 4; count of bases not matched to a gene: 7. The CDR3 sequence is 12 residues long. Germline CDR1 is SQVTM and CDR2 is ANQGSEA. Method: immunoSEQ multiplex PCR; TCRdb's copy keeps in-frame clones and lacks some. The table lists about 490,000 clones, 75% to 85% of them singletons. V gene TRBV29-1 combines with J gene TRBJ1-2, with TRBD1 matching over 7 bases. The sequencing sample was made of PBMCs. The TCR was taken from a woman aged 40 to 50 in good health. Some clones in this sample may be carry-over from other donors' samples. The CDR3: CSIGTEGYGYTF. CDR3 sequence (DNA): TGCAGCATTGGGACAGAGGGCTATGGCTACACCTTC.